What follows are 30 T cell receptor beta chains derived from one specimen sequenced in a study of cytomegalovirus exposure and HLA in healthy donors. The PCR was carried out with 60 Vbeta primers and 13 Jbeta primers. Measured with immunoSEQ multiplex PCR; TCRdb has only the in-frame clones, and not every one. The sample comprises 82,000 or so clones, around 10% of which are singletons, and over 20% rests with the top ten. Sequencing input: PBMCs. These TCRs come from a man aged 55 to 70 in good health and CMV-seropositive.

The rearrangement uses TRBV29-1 and TRBJ1-2, with D uncertain. CDR1 SQVTM and CDR2 ANQGSEA come from the germline V gene. The CDR3 consists of 11 residues. The V gene lost 7 bases and the J gene lost 4 bases, with 10 bases spanning the gap. CDR3 loop: CSEHSGYGYTF. The CDR3 DNA reads TGCAGCGAACACTCGGGCTATGGCTACACCTTC.

The V and J genes are TRBV5-1 and TRBJ2-7, with 7 bases fitting TRBD1. After removal of 4 bases from V and 0 bases from J, the junction contained 7 bases not matched to a gene. The germline V gene has CDR1 SGHRS and CDR2 YFSETQ. The CDR3 length is 15 residues. The CDR3 sequence: CASSPEGASSYEQYF. CDR3 sequence (DNA): TGCGCCAGCAGCCCTGAGGGGGCCAGCTCCTACGAGCAGTACTTC.

The table lists this clone with a few counts. The J gene is TRBJ1-1, the V gene TRBV19; possible D gene TRBD1, 5 bases. Germline V gives CDR1 LNHDA, CDR2 SQIVND (reference sequence). The CDR3 runs 12 residues. The V gene lost 7 bases and the J gene lost 4 bases, with 10 bases spanning the gap. The CDR3 spells CASKRGGTEAFF. Written as DNA, the CDR3 is TGTGCCAGTAAGAGGGGAGGCACTGAAGCTTTCTTT.

The sample holds a few counts of this clone. The chain recombines TRBV7-3 with TRBJ2-5, with a possible D match to TRBD1 (5 bases). V dropped 5 bases and J dropped 3 bases, with 10 bases sitting between them. The CDR3 runs 13 residues. Germline CDR1 SGHTA, CDR2 FQGTGA. The CDR3 DNA reads TGTGCCAGCAGCCCCCCCAGGGAAGAGACCCAGTACTTC. Translation gives CASSPPREETQYF.

This clone has a handful of counts. Written as DNA, the CDR3 is TGCAGTGCAGCCCAGGGTTACGAGCAGTACTTC. Translation gives CSAAQGYEQYF. The V gene is TRBV20-1, the J gene TRBJ2-7, with a possible D match to TRBD1 (5 bases). The germline V gene encodes CDR1 DFQATT and CDR2 SNEGSKA (reference sequence). Trimming cost V 6 bases and J 4 bases, with 10 bases left between them. The CDR3 sequence is 11 residues long.

This chain links TRBV27 with TRBJ2-2; TRBD1 matches at 8 bases. Germline assignment: CDR1 MNHEY and CDR2 SMNVEV (reference sequence). V was pared by 1 base and J by 6 bases, with 4 bases of the junction left unmatched. The CDR3 has 15 amino acids. This chain's CDR3 is CASSLWAGGPGELFF. CDR3 nucleotide sequence: TGTGCCAGCAGTTTATGGGCAGGGGGCCCCGGGGAGCTGTTTTTT.

This clone occurred a few times. The rearrangement joins TRBV5-1 to TRBJ2-2, with D perhaps matching TRBD2 (5 bases). Per the germline V gene, CDR1 is SGHRS and CDR2 is YFSETQ. This CDR3 has 14 residues. V was shortened by 3 bases and J by 4 bases, with 10 bases between the two germline ends. The CDR3 DNA is TGCGCCAGCAGCTCCCAAGGAGGCACCGGGGAGCTGTTTTTT. It codes for CASSSQGGTGELFF. Drawing the rest from reference TRBV5-1 and TRBJ2-2, the complete variable domain is KAGVTQTPRYLIKTRGQQVTLSCSPISGHRSVSWYQQTPGQGLQFLFEYFSETQRNKGNFPGRFSGRQFSNSRSEMNVSTLELGDSALYLCASSSQGGTGELFFGEGSRLTVL.

This clone was seen ten or more times. CDR3 sequence reads: CASSVEQIGTEAFF. CDR3 bases: TGTGCCAGCAGCGTAGAACAGATTGGGACTGAAGCTTTCTTT. The J gene is TRBJ1-1, the V gene TRBV9; no definite D call. The CDR3 consists of 14 residues. V dropped 0 bases and J dropped 5 bases, with 11 bases sitting between them. Germline V lookup: CDR1 SGDLS, CDR2 YYNGEE.

This clone occurred a few times. The chain links TRBV11-2 to TRBJ2-5; D might be TRBD2 (6 bases). The CDR3 runs 14 residues. Per the germline V gene, CDR1 is SGHAT and CDR2 is FQNNGV. Trimming took 6 bases from V and 5 from J, leaving 16 bases between them. The CDR3 region has the DNA TGTGCCAGCAGGGGAGGACTAAAACAGGAGACCCAGTACTTC. Translating it yields CASRGGLKQETQYF.

The chain has TRBV13 and TRBJ2-3; D is unclear. The germline V gene has CDR1 PRHDT and CDR2 FYEKMQ (reference sequence). Deletions cut 0 bases from V and 8 bases from J, with 12 bases between. The CDR3 is 14 amino acids. The CDR3 reads CASSLGLPLGTQYF. The CDR3, as DNA: TGTGCCAGCAGCTTAGGCCTACCTCTTGGTACGCAGTATTTT.

This clone occurred a few times. In nucleotides, the CDR3 is TGCGCCAGCAGCACGGGGACAGGGGGCGCGGAGACCCAGTACTTC. Protein sequence: CASSTGTGGAETQYF. The chain links TRBV5-1 to TRBJ2-5, with TRBD1 identical over 12 bases. Unmatched junction bases numbered 6, after V lost 4 bases and J lost 5 bases. CDR1 and CDR2 (germline): SGHRS, YFSETQ. The CDR3 sequence is 15 residues long.

Only a few counts were recorded for this clone. The chain combines TRBV28 with TRBJ1-2; unclear D gene. This CDR3 has 15 amino acids. With 6 bases removed from V and 8 bases from J, the gap between germline ends came to 22 bases. Germline-derived CDR1 and CDR2 are MDHEN and SYDVKM. The CDR3 DNA reads TGTGCCAGCAGCTCCCCCGGGATTTTAACGCGGGGCTACACCTTC. This codes for CASSSPGILTRGYTF.

The CDR3 sequence is CASSVPGTNEKLFF. CDR3 nucleotide sequence: TGTGCCAGCAGCGTCCCAGGGACTAATGAAAAACTGTTTTTT. The chain has TRBV9 and TRBJ1-4; a weak D match, TRBD1 (5 bases). CDR1 is SGDLS and CDR2 is YYNGEE in the germline V gene. V lost 2 bases to trimming and J lost 2 bases, with 7 bases between them. The CDR3 has 14 residues.

A few counts support this clone. The chain employs TRBV11-2 and TRBJ1-6; D is perhaps TRBD1 (5 bases). V lost 5 bases and J 15 bases, leaving 20 bases between the germline ends. The V gene's germline CDR1 is SGHAT and CDR2 FQNNGV. The CDR3 loop spans 14 amino acids. CDR3 sequence reads: CASSMGQGGWGLHF. The CDR3 DNA reads TGTGCCAGCAGCATGGGGCAGGGCGGATGGGGCCTCCACTTT.

The genes are TRBV28 and TRBJ2-7; D is uncertain. V was pared by 8 bases and J by 0 bases, with 14 bases between. Germline CDR1 and CDR2: MDHEN and SYDVKM. The CDR3 consists of 14 residues. CDR3 in DNA: TGTGCCAGCGTGGCACAGATGAGCTCCTACGAGCAGTACTTC. Translated, it gives CASVAQMSSYEQYF.

This chain uses TRBV9 with TRBJ2-7; possible D gene TRBD2, 5 bases. The germline V and J ends were trimmed by 0 bases and 3 bases, with 10 bases remaining between them. Germline V gene data show CDR1 as SGDLS and CDR2 as YYNGEE. The CDR3 totals 14 residues. CDR3 in amino acids: CASSVGAGDYEQYF. The CDR3 DNA reads TGTGCCAGCAGCGTAGGAGCCGGGGACTACGAGCAGTACTTC.

This chain links TRBV7-3 with TRBJ2-1, with TRBD2 matching over 9 bases. After removal of 2 bases from V and 2 bases from J, the junction contained 4 bases not matched to a gene. Looked up from germline, CDR1 is SGHTA and CDR2 is FQGTGA. This CDR3 contains 16 residues. CDR3 amino acids: CASSLGSSGTYNEQFF. DNA of the CDR3: TGTGCCAGCAGCTTAGGCTCTAGCGGGACCTACAATGAGCAGTTCTTC.

This clone showed up just a few times. The chain is built from TRBV5-1 and TRBJ2-3; 9 bases map to TRBD2. The V gene's germline CDR1 is SGHRS and CDR2 YFSETQ. The CDR3 has 16 amino acids. V lost 2 bases, J lost 3 bases, and 7 bases stayed unmatched. CDR3 coding DNA: TGCGCCAGCAGCTTACAGGGGCTAGCGGGGACAGATACGCAGTATTTT. Encoded protein: CASSLQGLAGTDTQYF.

The genes are TRBV15 and TRBJ2-3; no clear D gene. The length of the CDR3 is 16 residues. V lost 0 bases and J 0 bases, leaving 10 bases between the germline ends. Germline values: CDR1 LNHNV, CDR2 YYDKDF (reference sequence). CDR3 sequence: CATSRDRGVSTDTQYF. The CDR3 DNA reads as TGTGCCACCAGCAGAGATCGCGGCGTAAGCACAGATACGCAGTATTTT.

This sequence joins TRBV7-9 and TRBJ1-4; a weak D match, TRBD1 (5 bases). V was trimmed by 5 bases and J by 5 bases, leaving 18 bases between them. This CDR3 is built from 16 residues. Looked up from germline, CDR1 is SEHNR and CDR2 is FQNEAQ (reference sequence). The CDR3 coding sequence is TGTGCCAGCAGCCCCCTCCCTAGCGGGGGAAATGAAAAACTGTTTTTT. It encodes CASSPLPSGGNEKLFF.

This clone showed up just a few times. CDR3 in amino acids: CASSSFIGEPTDTQYF. The CDR3 DNA reads TGCGCCAGCAGCTCCTTTATCGGGGAACCCACAGATACGCAGTATTTT. The chain carries TRBV5-1 and TRBJ2-3, with a tentative D call TRBD2 (5 bases). Trimming removed 3 bases from V and 2 bases from J, with 16 bases in between. The CDR3 totals 16 residues. CDR1 is SGHRS and CDR2 is YFSETQ in the germline V gene. Full variable domain (rest looked up from reference TRBV5-1 and TRBJ2-3): KAGVTQTPRYLIKTRGQQVTLSCSPISGHRSVSWYQQTPGQGLQFLFEYFSETQRNKGNFPGRFSGRQFSNSRSEMNVSTLELGDSALYLCASSSFIGEPTDTQYFGPGTRLTVL.

The table lists this clone with a few counts. The V call is TRBV2, the J call TRBJ2-3; 8 bases agree with TRBD2. The CDR3 is 17 residues long. Per germline, CDR1 SNHLY and CDR2 FYNNEI. Trimming took 6 bases from V and 4 from J; bases not matched to a gene: 15. The CDR3 region has the DNA TGTGCCAGCAGCACTTTCGCGGGGGGCGCGTTCGCAGATACGCAGTATTTT. It codes for CASSTFAGGAFADTQYF.

The CDR3 DNA sequence: TGTGCCAGCAGCAACAGCGGGTCCTACGAGCAGTACGTC. This translates into CASSNSGSYEQYV. The gene calls are TRBV6-6 and TRBJ2-7, with a possible D match to TRBD2 (6 bases). The CDR3 runs to 13 residues. Germline V gene data show CDR1 as MNHNY and CDR2 as SVGAGI (reference sequence). V lost 6 bases and J lost 1, with 10 bases in between.

The chain employs TRBV19 and TRBJ2-3; tentative D call: TRBD2 (7 bases). CDR1 is LNHDA and CDR2 is SQIVND in the germline V gene (reference sequence). V was pared by 1 base and J by 2 bases, with 13 bases between. The CDR3 totals 16 residues. CDR3 residues: CASSIGGGRYTDTQYF. CDR3 sequence (DNA): TGTGCCAGTAGTATAGGGGGGGGCCGGTACACAGATACGCAGTATTTT.

This clone was counted a few times. V usage is TRBV4-1 and J usage is TRBJ1-5; D perhaps matches TRBD1 (5 bases). This CDR3 has 15 amino acids. From germline, CDR1 is MGHRA and CDR2 YSYEKL. Trimming cost V 3 bases and J 0 bases, with 9 bases left between them. The chain's CDR3 is CASSQGRDSNQPQHF. CDR3 DNA sequence: TGCGCCAGCAGCCAGGGCAGGGATAGCAATCAGCCCCAGCATTTT.

This clone has just a few counts. The rearrangement uses TRBV16 and TRBJ2-5, with a possible D match to TRBD2 (5 bases). This CDR3 has 13 residues. Germline V gene lookup returns CDR1 KGHSY and CDR2 FQNENV. With 4 bases removed from V and 1 base from J, the gap between germline ends came to 7 bases. The CDR3 protein is CASSPGTQETQYF. The CDR3 DNA follows: TGTGCCAGCAGCCCGGGAACCCAAGAGACCCAGTACTTC.

V usage is TRBV7-8 and J usage is TRBJ1-1, with 10 bases lining up with TRBD1. Germline CDR1 reads SGHVS; CDR2 reads FQNEAQ. The CDR3 contains 20 residues. V lost 1 base and J lost 1; bases outside the gene matches: 15. CDR3 nucleotide sequence: TGTGCCAGCAGCTTAGGAATACGGGGAAGGGACAGGGGTACGAACACTGAAGCTTTCTTT. It yields the protein CASSLGIRGRDRGTNTEAFF.

This clone was seen more than once but under ten times. The genes are TRBV27 and TRBJ1-2, with 9 positions matching TRBD1. The germline CDR1 and CDR2 sequences are MNHEY and SMNVEV (reference sequence). The CDR3 loop spans 14 amino acids. Losses at the gene ends were 7 bases for V and 7 bases for J; bases not matched to a gene: 10. This CDR3 is CASKRGDREGGYTF. CDR3 DNA sequence: TGTGCCAGCAAAAGGGGGGACAGGGAGGGTGGCTACACCTTC.

This clone was seen more than once but under ten times. The rearrangement uses TRBV19 and TRBJ2-7; D unclear. Germline V lookup: CDR1 LNHDA, CDR2 SQIVND (reference sequence). The V end lost 1 base, the J end lost 5 bases, and 15 bases lay between the germline ends. The CDR3 consists of 15 residues. The CDR3: CASSIGLVSLDEQYF. The CDR3 DNA follows: TGTGCCAGTAGTATAGGACTTGTCTCCCTCGACGAGCAGTACTTC.

V and J are TRBV7-9 and TRBJ2-1; the match to TRBD2 covers 11 bases. CDR3 length: 15 amino acids. CDR1 is SEHNR and CDR2 is FQNEAQ in the germline V gene (reference sequence). V was pared by 3 bases and J by 7 bases, with 5 bases of the junction left unmatched. CDR3 sequence reads: CASSFLAGGGNEQFF. The CDR3 coding sequence is TGTGCCAGCAGCTTCCTAGCGGGGGGCGGTAATGAGCAGTTCTTC.